The present TCR beta chain was sequenced within a study of graft-versus-host responses after intestinal transplantation. The wider study: Recipients got multivisceral, liver-intestinal, or isolated intestinal transplants. Tacrolimus and steroids were given for 2 to 3 years to all recipients after anti-thymocyte globulin induction. Study results and caveats: Recipient bone marrow held GvH clones, some seen earlier in ileum or blood.

Assay used: immunoSEQ multiplex PCR; TCRdb lists only in-frame clones, some missing. The sample records 98,000 or so clones, about 82% being singletons. This clone came up a few times. Its target is not known. Here the sequenced sample was PBMCs, taken 255 days after intestinal transplant. The TCR originated in a human patient who received an intestinal transplant, so some T cells may come from the graft donor.

The CDR3 protein is CASSPPGLDGELFF. CDR3 sequence (DNA): TGCGCCAGCAGCCCTCCAGGGTTGGACGGGGAGCTGTTTTTT. J is TRBJ2-2 and V is TRBV5-1, with D tentatively TRBD1 (5 bases). This CDR3 spans 14 amino acids. Germline CDR1 and CDR2: SGHRS and YFSETQ. V was cut by 4 bases and J by 7 bases, with 14 bases left in between. Based on the CDR3 plus reference TRBV5-1 and TRBJ2-2, the full variable domain is KAGVTQTPRYLIKTRGQQVTLSCSPISGHRSVSWYQQTPGQGLQFLFEYFSETQRNKGNFPGRFSGRQFSNSRSEMNVSTLELGDSALYLCASSPPGLDGELFFGEGSRLTVL.